The clone carrying this T cell receptor beta chain has a handful of counts. The data originate from a study of shared clonotypes between healthy human individuals. Measured with immunoSEQ multiplex PCR; TCRdb has only the in-frame clones, and not every one. The profile covers about 2.4 million clones, with roughly 93% appearing a single time and about 0.39% taken by the ten largest. Trimming shortened V by 0 bases and J by 0 bases, and 12 bases separated the two germline ends. The CDR3 loop spans 16 amino acids. The germline gives CDR1 KGHSY, CDR2 FQNENV. Sequencing input: naive CD4+ T cells from PBMCs. Subset described: CD45RA+ positively selected. The clonotype comes from a man younger than 35 in good health. Some clones in this sample may be carry-over from other donors' samples. The chain couples TRBV16 to TRBJ2-7; no firm D call. The DNA for the CDR3 is TGTGCCAGCAGCCAATCGGCGGTCCGCAGCTCCTACGAGCAGTACTTC. Its protein product is CASSQSAVRSSYEQYF.